This T cell receptor (beta chain) was identified in a study of T cells after posttransplantation cyclophosphamide. This clone was seen many times. The CDR3 runs 12 residues. Germline lookup yields CDR1 MNHNS and CDR2 SASEGT. V lost 4 bases and J 2 bases, leaving 6 bases between the germline ends. Sequenced by immunoSEQ multiplex PCR; TCRdb stores in-frame clones only, minus some. This sample has 40,000 to 45,000 clones and no singletons, with roughly 2.3% in the ten largest. The J gene is TRBJ2-7, the V gene TRBV6-1, with no clear D. Material: PBMCs. The source of this sequence is a man aged 40-49 years in good health, CMV-negative, and a related stem cell transplant donor. The CDR3 protein is CASSGDTYEQYF. CDR3 coding DNA: TGTGCCAGCAGTGGCGACACCTACGAGCAGTACTTC.